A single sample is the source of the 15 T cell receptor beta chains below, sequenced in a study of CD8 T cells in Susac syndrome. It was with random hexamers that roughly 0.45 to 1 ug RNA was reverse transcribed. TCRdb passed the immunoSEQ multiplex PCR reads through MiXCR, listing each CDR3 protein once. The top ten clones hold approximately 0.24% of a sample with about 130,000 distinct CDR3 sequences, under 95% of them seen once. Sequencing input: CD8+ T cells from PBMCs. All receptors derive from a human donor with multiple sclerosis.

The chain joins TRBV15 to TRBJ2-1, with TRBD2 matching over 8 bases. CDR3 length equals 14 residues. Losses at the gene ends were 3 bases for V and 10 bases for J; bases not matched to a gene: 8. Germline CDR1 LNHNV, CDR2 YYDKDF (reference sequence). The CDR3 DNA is TGTGCCACCAGCAGCGGGAGGGCTATATGGGAGCAGTTCTTC. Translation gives CATSSGRAIWEQFF.

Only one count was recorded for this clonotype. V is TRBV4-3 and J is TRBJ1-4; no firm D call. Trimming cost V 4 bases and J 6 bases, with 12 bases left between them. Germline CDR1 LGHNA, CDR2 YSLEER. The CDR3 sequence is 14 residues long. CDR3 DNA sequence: TGCGCCAGCAGCCCATCTCGGTCGGATGAAAAACTGTTTTTT. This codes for CASSPSRSDEKLFF.

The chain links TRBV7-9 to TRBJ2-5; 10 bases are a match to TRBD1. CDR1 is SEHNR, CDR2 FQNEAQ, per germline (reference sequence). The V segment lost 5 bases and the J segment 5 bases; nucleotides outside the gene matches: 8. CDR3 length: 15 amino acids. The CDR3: CASSSRTGGIETQYF. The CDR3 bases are TGTGCCAGCAGCAGCCGGACAGGGGGAATTGAGACCCAGTACTTC.

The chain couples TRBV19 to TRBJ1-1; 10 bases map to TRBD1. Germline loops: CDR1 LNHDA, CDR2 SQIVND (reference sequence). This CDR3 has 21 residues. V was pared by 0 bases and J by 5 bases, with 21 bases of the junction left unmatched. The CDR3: CASSIDPTEDRGQSVNTEAFF. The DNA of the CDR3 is TGTGCCAGTAGTATAGACCCAACCGAAGACAGGGGGCAATCAGTAAATACTGAAGCTTTCTTT. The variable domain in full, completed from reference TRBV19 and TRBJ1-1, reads DGGITQSPKYLFRKEGQNVTLSCEQNLNHDAMYWYRQDPGQGLRLIYYSQIVNDFQKGDIAEGYSVSREKKESFPLTVTSAQKNPTAFYLCASSIDPTEDRGQSVNTEAFFGQGTRLTVV.

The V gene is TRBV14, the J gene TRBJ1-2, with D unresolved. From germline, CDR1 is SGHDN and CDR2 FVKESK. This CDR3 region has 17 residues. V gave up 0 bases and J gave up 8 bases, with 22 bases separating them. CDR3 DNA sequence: TGTGCCAGCAGCCAAGATTTGCTAGCCGATCCCGTTGAGGGCTACACCTTC. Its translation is CASSQDLLADPVEGYTF.

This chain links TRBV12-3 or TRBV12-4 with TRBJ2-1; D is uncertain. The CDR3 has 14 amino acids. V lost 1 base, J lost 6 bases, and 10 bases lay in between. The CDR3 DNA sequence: TGTGCCAGCAGTTTAGGGAGTTTGCTCAATGAGCAGTTCTTC. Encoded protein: CASSLGSLLNEQFF.

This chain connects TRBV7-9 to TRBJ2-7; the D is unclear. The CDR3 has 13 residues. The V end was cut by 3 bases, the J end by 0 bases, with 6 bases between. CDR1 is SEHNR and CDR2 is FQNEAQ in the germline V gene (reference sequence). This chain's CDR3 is CASSLVASYEQYF. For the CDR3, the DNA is TGTGCCAGCAGCTTGGTTGCCTCCTACGAGCAGTACTTC. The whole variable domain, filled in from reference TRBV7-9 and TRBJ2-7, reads DTGVSQNPRHKITKRGQNVTFRCDPISEHNRLYWYRQTLGQGPEFLTYFQNEAQLEKSRLLSDRFSAERPKGSFSTLEIQRTEQGDSAMYLCASSLVASYEQYFGPGTRLTVT.

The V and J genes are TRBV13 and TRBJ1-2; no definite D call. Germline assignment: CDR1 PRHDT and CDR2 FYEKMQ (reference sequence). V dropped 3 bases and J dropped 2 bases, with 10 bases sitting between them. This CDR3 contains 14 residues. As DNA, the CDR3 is TGTGCCAGCAGCTTCGGACGGTCCAACTATGGCTACACCTTC. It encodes CASSFGRSNYGYTF.

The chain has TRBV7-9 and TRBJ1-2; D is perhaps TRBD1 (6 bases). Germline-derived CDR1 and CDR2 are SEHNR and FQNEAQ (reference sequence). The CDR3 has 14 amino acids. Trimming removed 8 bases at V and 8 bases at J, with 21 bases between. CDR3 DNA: TGTGCCAGCCGGGGAGAGGACAGCCGCTTGGGCTACACCTTC. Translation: CASRGEDSRLGYTF.

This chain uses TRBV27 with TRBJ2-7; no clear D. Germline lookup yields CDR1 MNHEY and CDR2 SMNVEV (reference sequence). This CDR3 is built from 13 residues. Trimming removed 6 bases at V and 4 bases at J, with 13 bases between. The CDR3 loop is CASSPVGPYEQYF. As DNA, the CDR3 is TGTGCCAGCAGCCCGGTAGGTCCTTACGAGCAGTACTTC.

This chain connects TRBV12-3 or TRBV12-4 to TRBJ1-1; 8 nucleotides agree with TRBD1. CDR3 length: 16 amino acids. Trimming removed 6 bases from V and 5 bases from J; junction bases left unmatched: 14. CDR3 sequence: CASSRLQQGVFTEAFF. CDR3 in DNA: TGTGCCAGCAGCCGCCTCCAACAGGGGGTATTTACTGAAGCTTTCTTT.

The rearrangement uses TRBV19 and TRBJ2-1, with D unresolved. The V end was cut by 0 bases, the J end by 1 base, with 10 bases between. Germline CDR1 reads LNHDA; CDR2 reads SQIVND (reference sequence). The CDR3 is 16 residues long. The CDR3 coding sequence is TGTGCCAGTAGTATAGACGGATTCGGGTCCTACAATGAGCAGTTCTTC. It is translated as CASSIDGFGSYNEQFF.

CDR3 region: CATSTPTGWSDTQYF. CDR3 nucleotides: TGTGCCACCAGCACCCCGACGGGGTGGAGTGATACGCAGTATTTT. This chain connects TRBV15 to TRBJ2-3; D possibly corresponds to TRBD2 (5 bases). Per the germline V gene, CDR1 is LNHNV and CDR2 is YYDKDF (reference sequence). The germline V and J ends were trimmed by 4 bases and 6 bases, with 17 bases remaining between them. The CDR3 loop spans 15 amino acids.

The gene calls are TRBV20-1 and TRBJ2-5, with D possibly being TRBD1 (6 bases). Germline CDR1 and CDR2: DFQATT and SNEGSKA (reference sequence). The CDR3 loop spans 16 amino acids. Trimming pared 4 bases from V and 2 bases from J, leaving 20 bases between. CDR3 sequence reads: CSATSIQGTVQETQYF. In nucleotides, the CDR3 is TGCAGTGCTACCTCAATCCAGGGGACGGTTCAAGAGACCCAGTACTTC.

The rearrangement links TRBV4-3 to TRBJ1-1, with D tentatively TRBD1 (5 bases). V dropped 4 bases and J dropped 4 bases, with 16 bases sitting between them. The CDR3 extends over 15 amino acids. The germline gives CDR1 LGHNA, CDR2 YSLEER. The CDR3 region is CASSPERGLRTEAFF. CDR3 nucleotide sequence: TGCGCCAGCAGCCCCGAGCGGGGGTTGCGCACTGAAGCTTTCTTT.